These T cell receptor beta chains were read from a single sample in a study of cytomegalovirus exposure and HLA in healthy donors. Generated by immunoSEQ multiplex PCR, the TCRdb table keeps only in-frame clones and is missing some. The table has roughly 100,000 clones, over 60% seen once. The source material was PBMCs. These receptors all come from a man in his 60s in good health and CMV-seropositive. Both conserved end residues are part of each CDR3. The order of the fields is J gene, clone size, D gene, V gene, CDR3 protein, CDR3 DNA. A D gene is named only where the DNA matches it firmly. Rows may omit the clone size; those that give it use once, few, many or a size class.

TRBJ1-6,.,TRBD1,TRBV19,CASSIRGTGNSPLHF,TGTGCCAGTAGTATACGGGGGACAGGTAATTCACCCCTCCACTTT
TRBJ1-2,.,.,TRBV19,CASLRKGRLSRGYTF,TGTGCCAGCCTCCGGAAAGGGAGGCTCTCTCGTGGCTACACCTTC
TRBJ1-1,few,TRBD1,TRBV7-3,CASSLGTETEAFF,TGTGCCAGCAGCCTGGGGACAGAAACTGAAGCTTTCTTT
TRBJ2-3,.,TRBD2,TRBV19,CASSPAGLAGVLLSTDTQYF,TGTGCCAGTAGTCCGGCCGGGCTAGCGGGGGTGCTCCTTAGCACAGATACGCAGTATTTT
TRBJ2-3,.,.,TRBV2,CASGGNYTDTQYF,TGTGCCAGCGGGGGGAATTATACAGATACGCAGTATTTT
TRBJ2-7,.,TRBD1,TRBV7-9,CASSPGTVSYEQYF,TGTGCCAGCAGCCCCGGGACAGTCTCCTACGAGCAGTACTTC
TRBJ2-3,.,.,TRBV2,CASRLTFSPDTQYF,TGTGCCAGCAGACTGACATTCTCTCCAGATACGCAGTATTTT
TRBJ2-7,.,TRBD1,TRBV7-2,CASSLVTDRGREQYF,TGTGCCAGCAGCTTAGTAACGGACAGGGGTCGCGAGCAGTACTTC
TRBJ2-5,.,TRBD1,TRBV7-9,CASSFQGAETQYF,TGTGCCAGCAGCTTCCAGGGGGCAGAGACCCAGTACTTC
TRBJ2-2,.,.,TRBV5-4,CASSDPGTKNTGELFF,TGTGCCAGCAGCGACCCCGGGACAAAGAACACCGGGGAGCTGTTTTTT
TRBJ2-7,.,TRBD2,TRBV7-2,CASSSTSGGAYEQYF,TGTGCCAGCAGCAGTACTAGCGGGGGGGCCTACGAGCAGTACTTC
TRBJ2-3,.,TRBD2,TRBV5-4,CASSLGTSGGQDTQYF,TGTGCCAGCAGCCTCGGGACTAGCGGGGGGCAAGATACGCAGTATTTT
TRBJ2-2,.,.,TRBV5-4,CASSLNLGARNGELFF,TGTGCCAGCAGCTTGAACTTAGGGGCGCGGAACGGGGAGCTGTTTTTT
TRBJ2-6,once,TRBD1,TRBV18,CASSPRTGASSGANVLTF,TGTGCCAGCTCACCACGGACAGGGGCGAGCTCTGGGGCCAACGTCCTGACTTTC
TRBJ2-2,.,TRBD1,TRBV19,CASSFHRGSNTGELFF,TGTGCCAGTAGTTTCCACAGGGGGTCAAACACCGGGGAGCTGTTTTTT
TRBJ1-5,.,TRBD1,TRBV29-1,CSVGGQNNQPQHF,TGCAGCGTTGGGGGACAGAACAATCAGCCCCAGCATTTT
TRBJ2-7,.,.,TRBV28,CASSTNLQGTSSYEQYF,TGTGCCAGCAGTACAAACTTACAGGGAACGAGCTCCTACGAGCAGTACTTC
TRBJ1-1,many,.,TRBV28,CAASGPSEAFF,TGTGCCGCCTCAGGCCCTTCTGAAGCTTTCTTT
TRBJ2-3,.,TRBD2,TRBV28,CASSLPGGGADTQYF,TGTGCCAGCAGTCTCCCGGGAGGCGGGGCGGATACGCAGTATTTT
TRBJ2-5,.,TRBD1,TRBV2,CASSTQGIQETQYF,TGTGCCAGCAGTACACAGGGGATCCAAGAGACCCAGTACTTC
TRBJ2-3,.,.,TRBV7-2,CASSLDRRTPRDTQYF,TGTGCCAGCAGCTTAGATCGGCGGACTCCTAGGGATACGCAGTATTTT
TRBJ2-1,once,.,TRBV6-4,CASSGAGNEQFF,TGTGCCAGCAGTGGGGCGGGGAATGAGCAGTTCTTC
TRBJ2-7,.,.,TRBV5-1,CASSLEGLDEQYF,TGCGCCAGCAGCTTGGAGGGGCTCGACGAGCAGTACTTC
TRBJ2-5,.,.,TRBV5-1,CASSLRGEGQYF,TGCGCCAGCAGCTTGAGGGGGGAGGGCCAGTACTTC
TRBJ2-3,.,.,TRBV7-6,CASSLEYRREQYF,TGTGCCAGCAGCTTGGAATATCGGCGGGAGCAGTATTTT
TRBJ2-7,.,TRBD2,TRBV6-4,CASSDFGWGGFDHEQYF,TGTGCCAGCAGTGACTTCGGTTGGGGGGGGTTCGATCACGAGCAGTACTTC
TRBJ2-2,.,.,TRBV27,CASQTTAPAQVAGELFF,TGTGCCAGCCAAACCACAGCTCCAGCTCAGGTGGCCGGGGAGCTGTTTTTT
TRBJ2-7,.,.,TRBV7-2,CASSLDPRSSYEQYF,TGTGCCAGCAGCTTAGATCCACGGAGCTCCTACGAGCAGTACTTC
TRBJ1-5,.,TRBD1,TRBV6-6,CASSPSGTGGRQPQHF,TGTGCCAGCAGTCCCTCCGGGACAGGGGGCCGGCAGCCCCAGCATTTT
TRBJ2-3,.,.,TRBV7-2,CASSLDAGPTDTQYF,TGTGCCAGCAGCTTAGACGCAGGGCCCACAGATACGCAGTATTTT
TRBJ2-4,.,TRBD1,TRBV5-1,CASSPGTAAKNIQYF,TGCGCCAGCAGCCCGGGGACAGCGGCCAAAAACATTCAGTACTTC
TRBJ2-1,.,TRBD2,TRBV6-1,CASSEARWGAGTSANEQFF,TGTGCCAGCAGTGAAGCTCGGTGGGGGGCAGGGACTAGCGCCAATGAGCAGTTCTTC
TRBJ2-7,.,.,TRBV28,CASSFNYPYEQYF,TGTGCCAGCAGTTTCAACTATCCCTACGAGCAGTACTTC
TRBJ2-5,.,TRBD1,TRBV7-9,CASSLTTGGGETQYF,TGTGCCAGCAGCTTAACGACAGGGGGCGGGGAGACCCAGTACTTC
TRBJ2-1,.,TRBD2,TRBV11-2,CASSFLGRGGYNEQFF,TGTGCCAGCAGCTTCCTCGGGCGGGGGGGTTACAATGAGCAGTTCTTC
TRBJ1-1,.,.,TRBV18,CASSPMSSEAFF,TGTGCCAGCTCACCGATGAGTTCTGAAGCTTTCTTT
TRBJ1-4,few,TRBD1,TRBV28,CARLKGQGTEKLFF,TGTGCCAGATTGAAAGGACAGGGGACTGAAAAACTGTTTTTT
TRBJ1-4,few,.,TRBV4-1,CASSPGGLRGANEKLFF,TGCGCCAGCAGCCCGGGGGGACTCCGAGGAGCTAATGAAAAACTGTTTTTT
TRBJ1-4,.,TRBD1,TRBV7-8,CASSSRQGASEKLFF,TGTGCCAGCAGCTCCCGACAGGGGGCGAGTGAAAAACTGTTTTTT
TRBJ2-4,.,TRBD1,TRBV19,CASSPAPGTGDVVAKNIQYF,TGTGCCAGTAGTCCGGCGCCCGGGACAGGGGACGTTGTAGCCAAAAACATTCAGTACTTC